Below are 24 T cell receptor beta chains sequenced from a single sample in a study of cytotoxic CD8 clonotypes in ibrutinib-treated CLL. The repertoire was sequenced with immunoSEQ multiplex PCR; TCRdb's copy has only in-frame clones and lacks some. The table records about 50,000 clones, about 57% of them present only once. The sequenced sample was PBMCs, obtained after 24 months of ibrutinib treatment. The receptors were gathered from a human donor with chronic lymphocytic leukemia.

As for this clone: This same CDR3 is encoded by further DNA sequences in the sample. This chain joins TRBV9 and TRBJ1-1; D gene ambiguous. CDR3 length: 13 amino acids. The germline V and J ends were trimmed by 0 bases and 4 bases, with 7 bases remaining between them. The germline V gene encodes CDR1 SGDLS and CDR2 YYNGEE. CDR3 protein: CASSVGHFTEAFF. The CDR3 DNA is TGTGCCAGCAGCGTAGGGCATTTCACTGAAGCTTTCTTT.

This clone was seen a few times. This sequence joins TRBV15 and TRBJ2-2, with D possibly matching TRBD1 (5 bases). Germline V gene sequence: CDR1 LNHNV, CDR2 YYDKDF (reference sequence). The length of the CDR3 is 17 residues. Trimming stripped 0 bases from V and 6 bases from J, with 17 bases between. CDR3 sequence reads: CATSRDRAGFIAGELFF. CDR3 in DNA: TGTGCCACCAGCAGAGATCGGGCAGGGTTTATCGCCGGGGAGCTGTTTTTT.

This chain links TRBV11-2 with TRBJ2-7; D gene uncertain. Trimming took off 5 bases at V and 4 bases at J, with 15 bases between the two ends. This CDR3 is built from 14 residues. Germline V lookup: CDR1 SGHAT, CDR2 FQNNGV. The CDR3: CASSTPVYRYEQYF. In DNA form, the CDR3 reads TGTGCCAGCAGCACACCCGTTTACCGGTACGAGCAGTACTTC.

This chain connects TRBV29-1 to TRBJ1-4, with D perhaps TRBD1 (6 bases). With 0 bases removed from V and 7 bases from J, the gap between germline ends came to 9 bases. Germline CDR1 and CDR2: SQVTM and ANQGSEA. This CDR3 comprises 13 residues. This CDR3 reads CSVEEGASEKLFF. CDR3 nucleotide sequence: TGCAGCGTTGAAGAGGGGGCATCTGAAAAACTGTTTTTT.

This clone occurred a few times. The gene calls are TRBV7-6 and TRBJ2-2; possibly TRBD1 for D (5 bases). The germline V gene has CDR1 SGHVS and CDR2 FNYEAQ. The CDR3 spans 13 residues. Trimming took 5 bases from V and 6 from J, leaving 10 bases between them. The CDR3 region has the DNA TGTGCCAGCAGCAATGACAGATCCGGGGAGCTGTTTTTT. Amino acid sequence: CASSNDRSGELFF.

CDR3 loop: CASSPDGLDTEAFF. CDR3 nucleotide sequence: TGCGCCAGCAGCCCAGACGGGCTGGACACTGAAGCTTTCTTT. V is TRBV4-1 and J is TRBJ1-1; D unresolved. The length of the CDR3 is 14 residues. V lost 4 bases, J lost 3 bases, and 12 bases lay in between. Germline V gene lookup returns CDR1 MGHRA and CDR2 YSYEKL.

The J gene is TRBJ2-7, the V gene TRBV19; TRBD1 matches 8 bases. From germline, CDR1 is LNHDA and CDR2 SQIVND (reference sequence). Losses at the gene ends were 6 bases for V and 3 bases for J; bases not matched to a gene: 7. This CDR3 has 14 amino acids. DNA of the CDR3: TGTGCCAGTAGCCGGGACAGGAAAGGCTACGAGCAGTACTTC. Its protein is CASSRDRKGYEQYF.

This chain links TRBV19 with TRBJ2-2; D not certain. The V gene lost 5 bases and the J gene lost 8 bases, with 3 bases spanning the gap. CDR3 size: 10 residues. The germline gives CDR1 LNHDA, CDR2 SQIVND (reference sequence). The CDR3: CASSQGELFF. Here the CDR3 DNA reads TGTGCCAGTAGTCAGGGGGAGCTGTTTTTT.

This clone turned up a few times. The CDR3 sequence: CASGKFGQGSSGNTIYF. CDR3 in DNA: TGTGCCAGCGGAAAGTTCGGACAGGGGAGCTCTGGAAACACCATATATTTT. J is TRBJ1-3 and V is TRBV28; 9 nucleotides align to TRBD1. Trimming removed 8 bases from V and 0 bases from J; junction bases left unmatched: 11. The CDR3 sequence is 17 residues long. Per the germline V gene, CDR1 is MDHEN and CDR2 is SYDVKM.

In this sample, this clone turned up once. V usage is TRBV15 and J usage is TRBJ2-2; no clear D gene. The germline V and J ends were trimmed by 1 base and 0 bases, with 6 bases remaining between them. This CDR3 is built from 15 residues. Germline CDR1 LNHNV, CDR2 YYDKDF (reference sequence). The CDR3 protein is CATSRAGSNTGELFF. CDR3 in DNA: TGTGCCACCAGCAGAGCAGGTTCGAACACCGGGGAGCTGTTTTTT.

The chain carries TRBV5-1 and TRBJ2-5, with 9 bases lining up with TRBD2. Germline CDR1 reads SGHRS; CDR2 reads YFSETQ. The CDR3 has 15 amino acids. V shed 1 base, J shed 7 bases, and the junction held 8 bases outside the gene matches. This chain's CDR3 is CASSLLAGGTGTQYF. As DNA, the CDR3 is TGCGCCAGCAGCTTGTTGGCGGGGGGGACGGGGACCCAGTACTTC.

The chain combines TRBV2 with TRBJ2-2; D possibly matches TRBD1 or TRBD2 (5 bases each). This CDR3 has 16 amino acids. V lost 0 bases, J lost 4 bases, and 12 bases lay in between. Per germline, CDR1 SNHLY and CDR2 FYNNEI. The CDR3 is CASSEAGRGGTGELFF. In DNA, the CDR3 is TGTGCCAGCAGTGAAGCGGGCCGGGGCGGCACCGGGGAGCTGTTTTTT.

The rearrangement joins TRBV6-1 to TRBJ1-1; 8 positions agree with TRBD1. V lost 3 bases and J lost 5; bases outside the gene matches: 2. Germline V gene lookup returns CDR1 MNHNS and CDR2 SASEGT. The length of the CDR3 is 13 residues. The CDR3: CASSDRQGTEAFF. CDR3 coding DNA: TGTGCCAGCAGTGATAGACAGGGGACTGAAGCTTTCTTT.

J is TRBJ1-5 and V is TRBV6-6; 9 nucleotides match TRBD1. Germline V gives CDR1 MNHNY, CDR2 SVGAGI (reference sequence). The CDR3 covers 15 residues. V lost 6 bases, J lost 4 bases, and 7 bases stayed unmatched. The CDR3 reads CASRRTGDLNQPQHF. The CDR3, as DNA: TGTGCCAGCAGACGGACAGGGGACTTAAATCAGCCCCAGCATTTT.

The rearrangement uses TRBV5-1 and TRBJ1-1, with D tentatively TRBD1 (6 bases). Trimming shortened V by 2 bases and J by 6 bases, and 17 bases separated the two germline ends. Germline assignment: CDR1 SGHRS and CDR2 YFSETQ. The CDR3 is 15 amino acids. DNA for the CDR3: TGCGCCAGCAGCTTTCAACAGGGCCGGAGTCCTGAAGCTTTCTTT. It encodes CASSFQQGRSPEAFF.

The J gene is TRBJ2-5, the V gene TRBV5-1, with 7 positions matching TRBD1. This CDR3 is built from 14 residues. Germline CDR1 reads SGHRS; CDR2 reads YFSETQ. The J segment lost 1 base and the V segment lost 4 bases, leaving 4 bases of the junction unmatched. The CDR3 region is CASSTRDSQETQYF. DNA of the CDR3: TGCGCCAGCAGCACCAGGGACAGCCAAGAGACCCAGTACTTC.

The chain is built from TRBV5-4 and TRBJ2-4, with D possibly being TRBD2 (6 bases). This CDR3 is built from 13 residues. From germline, CDR1 is SGHNT and CDR2 YYREEE (reference sequence). Trimming took 4 bases from V and 5 from J, leaving 10 bases between them. The CDR3 nucleotides are TGTGCCAGCAGCCCCGGGGGTGAAAACATTCAGTACTTC. It is translated as CASSPGGENIQYF.

This chain joins TRBV6-1 and TRBJ1-2, with D perhaps TRBD1 (5 bases). Germline V gene lookup returns CDR1 MNHNS and CDR2 SASEGT. The CDR3 consists of 15 residues. The V and J ends lost 4 bases and 8 bases respectively, with 20 bases between them. As DNA, the CDR3 is TGTGCCAGCAGTGCTACGACAGTTCTATCCTCGGGCTACACCTTC. As protein: CASSATTVLSSGYTF.

This chain uses TRBV9 with TRBJ2-2; the match to TRBD1 covers 8 bases. Trimming at V came to 5 bases and at J to 5 bases, leaving 8 bases not matched to a gene. The CDR3 totals 15 residues. Germline V gene data show CDR1 as SGDLS and CDR2 as YYNGEE. CDR3 amino acids: CASRLGDRLTGELFF. CDR3 nucleotides: TGTGCCAGCAGGTTGGGGGACAGGCTGACCGGGGAGCTGTTTTTT.

This sequence joins TRBV14 and TRBJ1-6, with D possibly TRBD1 on 5 matching bases. Germline CDR1 is SGHDN and CDR2 is FVKESK. The length of the CDR3 is 14 residues. V gave up 1 base and J gave up 9 bases, with 10 bases separating them. The CDR3: CASSQVRGGSPLHF. The CDR3 DNA reads TGTGCCAGCAGCCAAGTTCGGGGGGGTTCACCCCTCCACTTT.

The chain is built from TRBV19 and TRBJ1-2; D gene ambiguous. Germline loops: CDR1 LNHDA, CDR2 SQIVND (reference sequence). V was clipped by 1 base and J by 8 bases, with 11 bases between them. CDR3 size: 13 residues. Here the CDR3 DNA reads TGTGCCAGTAGTATAGGCACAGTTCGGGGCTACACCTTC. Protein sequence: CASSIGTVRGYTF.

This clone has more than one count but fewer than ten. This chain joins TRBV7-8 and TRBJ1-2; TRBD1 matches at 8 bases. V dropped 1 base and J dropped 5; count of bases not matched to a gene: 6. This CDR3 region has 15 residues. Germline CDR1 SGHVS, CDR2 FQNEAQ. The CDR3 sequence: CASSLESRGPYGYTF. CDR3 DNA: TGTGCCAGCAGCTTAGAGAGCAGGGGGCCATATGGCTACACCTTC.

This clone was recorded once. V usage is TRBV19 and J usage is TRBJ1-5, with a weak D call TRBD1 (6 bases). The CDR3 is 13 amino acids. V was trimmed by 3 bases and J by 7 bases, leaving 10 bases between them. The germline V gene encodes CDR1 LNHDA and CDR2 SQIVND (reference sequence). This CDR3 is CASSIKGEQPQHF. As DNA, the CDR3 is TGTGCCAGTAGTATCAAGGGGGAGCAGCCCCAGCATTTT. The full variable domain, in which reference TRBV19 and TRBJ1-5 provide the parts outside the CDR3, is DGGITQSPKYLFRKEGQNVTLSCEQNLNHDAMYWYRQDPGQGLRLIYYSQIVNDFQKGDIAEGYSVSREKKESFPLTVTSAQKNPTAFYLCASSIKGEQPQHFGDGTRLSIL.

V is TRBV7-9 and J is TRBJ1-4, with unresolved D. The CDR3 is 15 residues long. Germline CDR1 reads SEHNR; CDR2 reads FQNEAQ (reference sequence). Trimming stripped 2 bases from V and 0 bases from J, with 7 bases between. For the CDR3, the DNA is TGTGCCAGCAGCTTATCAGATGCAACTAATGAAAAACTGTTTTTT. This sequence encodes CASSLSDATNEKLFF.